These 10 T cell receptor beta chains originate from one sample sequenced in a study of cytomegalovirus exposure and HLA in healthy donors. The study ran its PCR with 60 Vbeta and 13 Jbeta primers. TCRdb's copy holds only in-frame clones and misses some; the assay was immunoSEQ multiplex PCR. The table lists some 190,000 clones, approximately 80% of them singletons. The sample taken for sequencing was PBMCs. The receptor source for this set is a woman aged 40 to 50 in good health and CMV-seronegative.

The J gene is TRBJ1-1, the V gene TRBV25-1; D is ambiguous. Per the germline V gene, CDR1 is MGHDK and CDR2 is SYGVNS. Trimming shortened V by 8 bases and J by 1 base, and 11 bases separated the two germline ends. CDR3 length: 13 residues. CDR3 amino acids: CASAGARNTEAFF. CDR3 coding DNA: TGTGCCAGCGCGGGTGCGCGGAACACTGAAGCTTTCTTT.

Written as DNA, the CDR3 is TGTGCCAGCAGCGTAGTAAGGGGGCCGAGCTCTGAAGCTTTCTTT. Translation: CASSVVRGPSSEAFF. The rearrangement joins TRBV9 to TRBJ1-1, with TRBD1 matching over 7 bases. The J segment lost 6 bases and the V segment lost 0 bases, leaving 8 bases of the junction unmatched. The CDR3 spans 15 residues. Germline CDR1 is SGDLS and CDR2 is YYNGEE.

The chain has TRBV30 and TRBJ1-1; D unresolved. The CDR3 sequence is 14 residues long. Trimming removed 0 bases from V and 5 bases from J, with 13 bases in between. Germline V lookup: CDR1 GTSNPN, CDR2 SVGIG (reference sequence). The DNA of the CDR3 is TGTGCCTGGAGTGTTCGTTTGCGGGTGACTGAAGCTTTCTTT. This gives the protein CAWSVRLRVTEAFF. Full variable domain (missing parts from reference TRBV30 and TRBJ1-1): SQTIHQWPATLVQPVGSPLSLECTVEGTSNPNLYWYRQAAGRGLQLLFYSVGIGQISSEVPQNLSASRPQDRQFILSSKKLLLSDSGFYLCAWSVRLRVTEAFFGQGTRLTVV.

The chain has TRBV19 and TRBJ2-1, with TRBD2 as a possible D gene (6 bases). Germline V lookup: CDR1 LNHDA, CDR2 SQIVND (reference sequence). The V end was cut by 2 bases, the J end by 8 bases, with 13 bases between. There are 14 residues in the CDR3. This CDR3 is CASSISVPGDEQFF. CDR3 sequence (DNA): TGTGCCAGTAGTATAAGTGTGCCGGGGGATGAGCAGTTCTTC.

CDR3 in DNA: TGTGCCAGCAGTTTATTGGGGGGGAGCTATGGCTACACCTTC. Translation: CASSLLGGSYGYTF. The rearrangement joins TRBV27 to TRBJ1-2; possible D gene TRBD1, 5 bases. CDR3 length: 14 residues. V lost 1 base and J 4 bases, leaving 10 bases between the germline ends. Germline V gene data show CDR1 as MNHEY and CDR2 as SMNVEV (reference sequence).

The J gene is TRBJ2-7, the V gene TRBV7-2; D might be TRBD1 (5 bases). Germline V lookup: CDR1 SGHTA, CDR2 FQGNSA. This CDR3 spans 16 amino acids. V lost 0 bases to trimming and J lost 4 bases, with 16 bases between them. CDR3 sequence reads: CASSLALQGNLYEQYF. In DNA, the CDR3 is TGTGCCAGCAGCTTAGCTCTTCAGGGCAACCTATACGAGCAGTACTTC.

The J gene is TRBJ1-2, the V gene TRBV2, with TRBD1 as a possible D gene (5 bases). CDR1 and CDR2 (germline): SNHLY, FYNNEI. The CDR3 is made up of 15 amino acids. Between the trimmed V and J ends, which lost 6 bases and 0 bases, there was a span of 14 bases. CDR3 loop: CASRAGTTANYGYTF. CDR3 bases: TGTGCCAGCAGGGCCGGGACTACTGCTAACTATGGCTACACCTTC. Full variable domain (remainder filled in from reference TRBV2 and TRBJ1-2): EPEVTQTPSHQVTQMGQEVILRCVPISNHLYFYWYRQILGQKVEFLVSFYNNEISEKSEIFDDQFSVERPDGSNFTLKIRSTKLEDSAMYFCASRAGTTANYGYTFGSGTRLTVV.

J is TRBJ1-1 and V is TRBV4-3; no reliable D call. Trimming left V 0 bases short and J 0 bases short, with 8 bases between. CDR3 length: 15 amino acids. Per germline, CDR1 LGHNA and CDR2 YSLEER. The CDR3 nucleotides read TGCGCCAGCAGCCAAGAATGGGAGTTGAACACTGAAGCTTTCTTT. Its translation: CASSQEWELNTEAFF.

This chain connects TRBV4-1 to TRBJ1-5; D not resolved. Trimming took off 3 bases at V and 8 bases at J, with 17 bases between the two ends. There are 15 residues in the CDR3. Germline values: CDR1 MGHRA, CDR2 YSYEKL. The CDR3 protein is CASSQTTGSDEPQHF. The CDR3 nucleotides are TGCGCCAGCAGCCAGACAACCGGGAGTGATGAGCCCCAGCATTTT.

The CDR3 DNA reads as TGTGCCTGGAACTTCAGACCGGGACAGGGCCCCACTGAAGCTTTCTTT. Residues: CAWNFRPGQGPTEAFF. The chain uses TRBV30 and TRBJ1-1, with 9 bases matching TRBD1. Germline V lookup: CDR1 GTSNPN, CDR2 SVGIG (reference sequence). The CDR3 extends over 16 amino acids. V was pared by 4 bases and J by 4 bases, with 13 bases of the junction left unmatched.